These T cell receptor beta chains were read from a single sample in a study of T cells in Graves' hyperthyroidism and ophthalmopathy. From the multiplex PCR reads, TCRdb called clonotypes with MiXCR, one entry per CDR3 protein. The sample holds about 96,000 distinct CDR3 sequences, about 51% seen once. The specimen sequenced was blood. The receptors stem from a woman aged 40 to 55 with Graves' hyperthyroidism. CDR3s include the opening cysteine and the closing phenylalanine or tryptophan. The order of the fields is V gene, D gene, J gene, clone size, CDR3 protein, CDR3 DNA. The D gene is left open where the match is weak. Clone sizes are given selectively: once, few, many, or a class where the clone is expanded.

TRBV7-2,-,TRBJ1-2,-,CASSSAAPLMDYGYTF,TGTGCCAGCAGTTCGGCAGCCCCCCTCATGGACTATGGCTACACCTTC
TRBV9,-,TRBJ1-3,-,CASRGEGGVRNTIYF,TGTGCCAGCAGAGGTGAAGGGGGGGTGAGAAACACCATATATTTT
TRBV19,-,TRBJ1-2,many,CASSSVNYGYTF,TGTGCCAGTAGTTCAGTAAACTATGGCTACACCTTC
TRBV9,TRBD2,TRBJ2-5,many,CASSDEPVTSGTTMETQYF,TGTGCCAGCAGCGATGAACCGGTCACTAGCGGTACTACCATGGAGACCCAGTACTTC
TRBV6-1,TRBD1,TRBJ1-2,many,CASSEAGGGYGYTF,TGTGCCAGCAGTGAAGCAGGGGGCGGCTATGGCTACACCTTC
TRBV15,-,TRBJ1-5,-,CAASSLSPGEPQHF,TGTGCCGCCAGCAGCTTGTCACCAGGGGAGCCCCAGCATTTT
TRBV20-1,TRBD1,TRBJ1-5,-,CSVDRGGQPQHF,TGCAGTGTTGACAGGGGGGGACAGCCCCAGCATTTT
TRBV7-2,-,TRBJ2-7,many,CASSLAPSSYEQYF,TGTGCCAGCAGCTTAGCACCTAGCTCCTACGAGCAGTACTTC
TRBV28,-,TRBJ2-7,-,CASSLRGPGPYEQYF,TGTGCCAGCAGTTTGAGGGGACCGGGCCCCTACGAGCAGTACTTC
TRBV20-1,TRBD1,TRBJ2-3,few,CSARDFVTGQVNTQYF,TGCAGTGCTAGAGACTTTGTGACAGGGCAAGTGAATACGCAGTATTTT
TRBV7-2,TRBD2,TRBJ2-2,many,CASSYRSLAGRTGELFF,TGTGCCAGCAGCTATAGATCTCTAGCGGGGCGCACCGGGGAGCTGTTTTTT
TRBV11-3,-,TRBJ1-2,-,CASSLGATVTGGYTF,TGTGCCAGCAGCTTAGGAGCGACAGTGACCGGGGGCTACACCTTC
TRBV10-3,-,TRBJ2-6,-,CAISGRTGEANVLTF,TGTGCCATCAGTGGTCGGACGGGCGAGGCCAACGTCCTGACTTTC
TRBV5-4,-,TRBJ1-1,many,CASSLYEGRTEAFF,TGTGCCAGCAGCTTGTATGAGGGAAGGACTGAAGCTTTCTTT
TRBV6-1,TRBD1,TRBJ1-2,-,CASRQGDSPSRYGYTF,TGTGCCAGTAGACAGGGCGATTCACCCTCTAGGTATGGCTACACCTTC
TRBV7-8,-,TRBJ1-6,many,CASSFHRNSPLHF,TGTGCCAGCAGCTTCCACAGGAATTCACCCCTCCACTTT
TRBV10-3,-,TRBJ1-6,once,CAIQTEGDSPLHF,TGTGCCATTCAAACAGAGGGCGATTCACCCCTCCACTTT
TRBV7-2,-,TRBJ1-2,-,CASSLAPRSNYGYTF,TGTGCCAGCAGCTTAGCCCCCCGGAGTAACTATGGCTACACCTTC
TRBV7-9,-,TRBJ1-2,many,CASSFGYGYTF,TGTGCCAGCAGCTTTGGCTATGGCTACACCTTC
TRBV7-2,TRBD2,TRBJ2-3,-,CASSSTSGKVVDTQYF,TGTGCCAGCAGCTCGACTAGCGGGAAAGTAGTAGATACGCAGTATTTT
TRBV9,TRBD1,TRBJ1-2,-,CASSSDRRTGPTRYTF,TGTGCCAGCAGCTCAGACAGGCGGACAGGCCCGACGCGCTACACCTTC
TRBV20-1,-,TRBJ2-7,-,CSASKGGGRTYEQYF,TGCAGTGCTAGTAAGGGGGGCGGGAGAACCTACGAGCAGTACTTC
TRBV2,TRBD1,TRBJ2-5,-,CASSAHRGTQYF,TGTGCCAGCAGTGCCCACAGGGGGACCCAGTACTTC
TRBV7-2,-,TRBJ1-4,-,CASSNQGRGEKLFF,TGTGCCAGCAGCAATCAGGGACGGGGTGAAAAACTGTTTTTT
TRBV29-1,-,TRBJ1-1,-,CSVDGTGNTEAFF,TGCAGCGTTGACGGGACTGGGAACACTGAAGCTTTCTTT
TRBV7-2,TRBD2,TRBJ2-5,-,CASSLVAGVETLYF,TGTGCCAGCAGCTTAGTAGCGGGAGTTGAGACCCTGTACTTC
TRBV7-9,-,TRBJ2-5,many,CASSLASTRGGQETQYF,TGTGCCAGCAGCTTAGCCTCTACCCGGGGAGGCCAAGAGACCCAGTACTTC
TRBV20-1,TRBD2,TRBJ2-2,-,CSATSGLGGELFF,TGCAGTGCTACTAGCGGTCTGGGCGGGGAGCTGTTTTTT
TRBV20-1,TRBD2,TRBJ2-5,-,CSATRLGGGGDQETQYF,TGCAGTGCCACCCGTCTGGGCGGTGGGGGGGACCAAGAGACCCAGTACTTC
TRBV29-1,TRBD1,TRBJ1-1,-,CSLGQKNTEAFF,TGCAGCTTGGGACAGAAGAACACTGAAGCTTTCTTT
TRBV20-1,-,TRBJ1-5,-,CSAPTSRGVGETQHF,TGCAGTGCCCCTACTTCGAGGGGGGTAGGAGAGACCCAGCATTTT
TRBV7-2,TRBD2,TRBJ2-2,-,CASRVAGGTGGLFF,TGCGCCAGCAGAGTAGCGGGAGGAACCGGGGGGCTGTTTTTT
TRBV7-8,-,TRBJ1-4,many,CASRSKGSRGEKLFF,TGTGCCAGCAGAAGTAAGGGGTCGAGGGGTGAAAAACTGTTTTTT
TRBV10-3,TRBD1,TRBJ2-5,-,CAISGEDRAPGPQYF,TGTGCCATCAGTGGTGAGGACAGGGCACCGGGGCCCCAGTACTTC
TRBV13,-,TRBJ1-2,many,CASSSGKASYTF,TGTGCCAGCAGCTCAGGGAAGGCCAGCTACACCTTC
TRBV5-1,TRBD1,TRBJ2-6,-,CASSWDRGSGANVLTF,TGCGCCAGCAGCTGGGACAGGGGCTCTGGGGCCAACGTCCTGACTTTC
TRBV6-1,TRBD2,TRBJ2-7,-,CASNPLGLAGREQYF,TGTGCCAGCAACCCCCTCGGACTAGCGGGAAGGGAGCAGTACTTC
TRBV15,-,TRBJ2-7,-,CATSSSGTYYEQYF,TGTGCCACCAGCTCATCCGGGACTTACTACGAGCAGTACTTC
TRBV10-3,-,TRBJ2-7,-,CAISGVVGEQYF,TGTGCCATCAGTGGGGTGGTGGGGGAGCAGTACTTC
TRBV7-3,TRBD1,TRBJ1-1,-,CAGSQDWSRGTEAFF,TGTGCCGGCAGCCAAGATTGGAGCAGGGGGACTGAAGCTTTCTTT
TRBV29-1,-,TRBJ1-2,-,CSLGKGLTTGYTF,TGCAGCTTAGGGAAGGGTCTCACGACTGGCTACACCTTC
TRBV18,-,TRBJ1-2,-,CASSRLPGGYGYTF,TGTGCCAGCTCGCGCCTGCCTGGAGGCTATGGCTACACCTTC
TRBV7-2,-,TRBJ2-7,-,CASSLGGTGEQYF,TGTGCCAGCAGCTTAGGGGGGACGGGCGAGCAGTACTTC
TRBV7-8,TRBD2,TRBJ2-5,-,CASSLGSSGTQTQYF,TGTGCCAGCAGCTTAGGATCTAGCGGGACCCAGACCCAGTACTTC
TRBV20-1,-,TRBJ1-2,many,CSAPYNYGYTF,TGCAGTGCTCCATACAACTATGGCTACACCTTC
TRBV7-3,-,TRBJ1-5,-,CASSLTGMDEQPQHF,TGTGCCAGCAGCTTAACGGGGATGGACGAGCAGCCCCAGCATTTT
TRBV7-8,TRBD1,TRBJ2-5,-,CASSQGDRQTQYF,TGTGCCAGCAGCCAAGGGGACAGGCAGACCCAGTACTTC
TRBV20-1,-,TRBJ2-5,-,CSAGGEGGNQPQYF,TGCAGTGCTGGAGGTGAGGGGGGCAATCAGCCCCAGTACTTC
TRBV12-3/TRBV12-4,TRBD2,TRBJ2-5,few,CASRGASGRGYF,TGTGCCAGCAGGGGGGCTAGCGGGAGGGGGTACTTC
TRBV5-1,-,TRBJ2-3,-,CASSLFYGPDTQYF,TGCGCCAGCAGCTTGTTTTACGGTCCAGATACGCAGTATTTT
TRBV7-2,-,TRBJ2-5,-,CASSLAGAGETQYF,TGTGCCAGCAGCTTAGCTGGGGCCGGGGAGACCCAGTACTTC
TRBV7-2,TRBD1,TRBJ1-6,-,CASSLGQGANSPLHF,TGTGCCAGCAGCTTAGGACAGGGGGCCAATTCACCCCTCCACTTT
TRBV11-1,-,TRBJ1-1,-,CAIREQTVKAFF,TGTGCCATCCGGGAGCAGACCGTTAAAGCTTTCTTT
TRBV5-5,-,TRBJ1-1,-,CASSHLTQNESKAEAFF,TGTGCCAGCAGCCATCTCACCCAGAATGAATCCAAGGCTGAAGCTTTCTTT
TRBV25-1,-,TRBJ1-2,-,CASLANMYGYTF,TGTGCCAGCTTGGCCAATATGTATGGCTACACCTTC
TRBV29-1,-,TRBJ1-2,-,CSSVAGTAYGYTF,TGCAGCTCCGTAGCAGGGACTGCGTATGGCTACACCTTC
TRBV9,TRBD1,TRBJ1-3,few,CASSERIGQGATGLNTIYF,TGTGCCAGCAGCGAGCGGATCGGACAGGGGGCGACTGGCTTAAACACCATATATTTT
TRBV12-3/TRBV12-4,-,TRBJ2-7,once,CASSSAWDFPSYEQYF,TGTGCCAGCAGTTCCGCCTGGGACTTCCCCTCCTACGAGCAGTACTTC
TRBV9,TRBD1,TRBJ2-7,many,CASSVDPGQGLYEQYF,TGTGCCAGCAGCGTAGATCCGGGACAGGGGCTCTACGAGCAGTACTTC
TRBV7-3,-,TRBJ1-1,-,CARGPTNTEAFF,TGTGCCAGGGGACCGACGAACACTGAAGCTTTCTTT